Following are 11 T cell receptor beta chains from one sample sequenced in a study of cytomegalovirus exposure and HLA in healthy donors. The PCR contained 60 Vbeta and 13 Jbeta primers. Here immunoSEQ multiplex PCR was the method, and the copy in TCRdb shows in-frame clones only, minus some. The sample records some 90,000 clones, 65% to 80% being singletons. The sequenced material came from PBMCs. These receptor sequences come from a man aged 35-49 years in good health and CMV-seronegative.

The rearrangement joins TRBV7-9 to TRBJ2-3, with 13 bases identical to TRBD2. The ends lost 1 base at V and 10 bases at J; junction bases unmatched: 14. CDR1 is SEHNR, CDR2 FQNEAQ, per germline (reference sequence). The CDR3 has 18 amino acids. The CDR3 is CASSLVTSGGIDLVSQYF. The CDR3 DNA sequence: TGTGCCAGCAGCTTAGTGACTAGCGGGGGGATCGACTTGGTTTCGCAGTATTTT.

This chain links TRBV5-6 with TRBJ2-1, with D possibly being TRBD1 (6 bases). The CDR3 contains 12 residues. Trimming took off 5 bases at V and 8 bases at J, with 11 bases between the two ends. CDR1 and CDR2 (germline): SGHDT, YYEEEE. CDR3 residues: CASRGAVHEQFF. CDR3 nucleotide sequence: TGTGCCAGCAGGGGGGCAGTCCATGAGCAGTTCTTC.

This rearrangement joins TRBV27 to TRBJ2-3, with 7 positions matching TRBD2. The CDR3 spans 19 residues. The junction had 25 bases not matched to a gene; V was cut back by 7 bases and J by 6 bases. The germline V gene has CDR1 MNHEY and CDR2 SMNVEV (reference sequence). The CDR3 protein is CASTTGPVGAGKISDTQYF. DNA of the CDR3: TGTGCCAGCACTACGGGTCCGGTCGGAGCGGGGAAAATTTCGGATACGCAGTATTTT.

This clone was observed a handful of times. The V gene is TRBV9, the J gene TRBJ2-7; 10 bases line up with TRBD1. Germline V lookup: CDR1 SGDLS, CDR2 YYNGEE. The CDR3 sequence is 15 residues long. After removal of 3 bases from V and 5 bases from J, the junction contained 8 bases not matched to a gene. CDR3 sequence: CASSGGTGEYHEQYF. CDR3 coding DNA: TGTGCCAGCAGCGGGGGGACAGGGGAGTACCACGAGCAGTACTTC.

This sequence joins TRBV9 and TRBJ2-5, with 7 nucleotides matching TRBD1. This CDR3 comprises 15 residues. CDR1 and CDR2 from the germline V gene are SGDLS and YYNGEE. The V segment lost 3 bases and the J segment 4 bases; nucleotides outside the gene matches: 9. CDR3 sequence reads: CASSAHEGARETQYF. In DNA form, the CDR3 reads TGTGCCAGCAGCGCCCATGAGGGGGCTAGAGAGACCCAGTACTTC.

The rearrangement links TRBV19 to TRBJ1-1; D remains unclear. V lost 3 bases and J 2 bases, leaving 10 bases between the germline ends. Germline assignment: CDR1 LNHDA and CDR2 SQIVND (reference sequence). The CDR3 runs 14 residues. CDR3 DNA: TGTGCCAGTAGTATTCAAGCCCTAAACACTGAAGCTTTCTTT. It encodes CASSIQALNTEAFF.

J is TRBJ1-1 and V is TRBV28; 7 bases line up with TRBD1. The J segment lost 2 bases and the V segment lost 3 bases, leaving 3 bases of the junction unmatched. The CDR3 covers 14 residues. From germline, CDR1 is MDHEN and CDR2 SYDVKM. Written as DNA, the CDR3 is TGTGCCAGCAGTTTCAGGGGGTACAACACTGAAGCTTTCTTT. This gives the protein CASSFRGYNTEAFF.

The chain employs TRBV6-1 and TRBJ1-4; D is unclear. The germline gives CDR1 MNHNS, CDR2 SASEGT. V dropped 7 bases and J dropped 6 bases, with 18 bases sitting between them. This CDR3 is built from 15 residues. CDR3 in amino acids: CASNREARGHEKLFF. In DNA, the CDR3 is TGTGCCAGCAATAGGGAGGCCCGAGGACATGAAAAACTGTTTTTT.

The rearrangement joins TRBV11-1 to TRBJ2-1; 10 bases map to TRBD2. CDR3 size: 16 residues. CDR1 SGHAT and CDR2 FQDESV come from the germline V gene (reference sequence). The junction had 12 bases not matched to a gene; V was cut back by 5 bases and J by 8 bases. The CDR3 protein is CASSPPGLAGEDEQFF. CDR3 bases: TGTGCCAGCAGCCCCCCCGGCCTAGCGGGGGAGGATGAGCAGTTCTTC.

The chain couples TRBV6-5 to TRBJ2-2, with D unclear. The V end lost 2 bases, the J end lost 1 base, and 8 bases lay between the germline ends. The CDR3 consists of 15 residues. From germline, CDR1 is MNHEY and CDR2 SVGAGI. Written as DNA, the CDR3 is TGTGCCAGCAGTTACGTGGCTGAGAACACCGGGGAGCTGTTTTTT. It is translated as CASSYVAENTGELFF.

The V and J genes are TRBV5-6 and TRBJ1-1; D is perhaps TRBD1 (5 bases). In germline, CDR1 is SGHDT, CDR2 YYEEEE. This CDR3 comprises 14 residues. The V gene lost 4 bases and the J gene lost 3 bases, with 13 bases spanning the gap. CDR3 DNA sequence: TGTGCCAGCAGCCTAGATATCAGGGACACTGAAGCTTTCTTT. Translated, it gives CASSLDIRDTEAFF.